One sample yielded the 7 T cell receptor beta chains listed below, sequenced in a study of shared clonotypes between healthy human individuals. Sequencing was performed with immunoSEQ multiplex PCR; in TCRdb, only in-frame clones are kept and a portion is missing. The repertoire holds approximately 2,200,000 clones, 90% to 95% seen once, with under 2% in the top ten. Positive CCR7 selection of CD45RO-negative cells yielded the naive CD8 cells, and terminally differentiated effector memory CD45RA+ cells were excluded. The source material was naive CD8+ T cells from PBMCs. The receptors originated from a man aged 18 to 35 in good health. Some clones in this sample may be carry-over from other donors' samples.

CDR3 DNA sequence: TGTGCCACCAGCCCCGATCTTGGAGATAACTATGGCTACACCTTC. Protein sequence: CATSPDLGDNYGYTF. The V gene is TRBV15, the J gene TRBJ1-2; D unresolved. CDR1 and CDR2 (germline): LNHNV, YYDKDF (reference sequence). CDR3 length equals 15 residues. V was clipped by 5 bases and J by 1 base, with 14 bases between them.

The CDR3 DNA is TGTGCCAGCAGGTCCCGGACTAGCGGCCGAGGGGCCGAGCAGTACTTC. Amino acids: CASRSRTSGRGAEQYF. V and J are TRBV11-2 and TRBJ2-7; 10 bases align to TRBD2. CDR1 is SGHAT and CDR2 is FQNNGV in the germline V gene. The CDR3 is made up of 16 amino acids. Trimming removed 6 bases from V and 6 bases from J; junction bases left unmatched: 14. Supplemented by reference TRBV11-2 and TRBJ2-7, the full variable domain reads EAGVAQSPRYKIIEKRQSVAFWCNPISGHATLYWYQQILGQGPKLLIQFQNNGVVDDSQLPKDRFSAERLKGVDSTLKIQPAKLEDSAVYLCASRSRTSGRGAEQYFGPGTRLTVT.

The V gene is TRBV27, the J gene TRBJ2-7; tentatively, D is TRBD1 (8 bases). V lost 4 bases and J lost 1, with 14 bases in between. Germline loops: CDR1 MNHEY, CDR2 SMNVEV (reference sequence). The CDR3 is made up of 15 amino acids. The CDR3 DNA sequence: TGTGCCAGCAGTTGGATACAGGGGGGGTCCTACGAGCAGTACTTC. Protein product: CASSWIQGGSYEQYF.

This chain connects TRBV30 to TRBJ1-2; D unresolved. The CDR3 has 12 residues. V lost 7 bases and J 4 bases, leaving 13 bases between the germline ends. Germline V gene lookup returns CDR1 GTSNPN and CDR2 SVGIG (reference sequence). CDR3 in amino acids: CASPLHPYGYTF. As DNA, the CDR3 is TGTGCCTCCCCCCTTCATCCCTATGGCTACACCTTC.

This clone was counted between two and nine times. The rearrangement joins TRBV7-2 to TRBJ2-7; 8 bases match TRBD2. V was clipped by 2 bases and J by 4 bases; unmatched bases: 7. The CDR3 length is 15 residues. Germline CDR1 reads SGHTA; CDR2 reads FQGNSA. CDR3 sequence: CASSLYPSGFYEQYF. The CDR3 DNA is TGTGCCAGCAGCTTATATCCTAGCGGGTTTTACGAGCAGTACTTC.

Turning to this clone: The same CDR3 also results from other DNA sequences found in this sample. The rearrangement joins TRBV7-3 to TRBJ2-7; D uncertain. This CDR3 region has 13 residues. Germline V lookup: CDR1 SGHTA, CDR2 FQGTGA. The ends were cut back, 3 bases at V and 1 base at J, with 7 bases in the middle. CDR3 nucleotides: TGTGCCAGCAGCTTTGGCGGTTCCTACGAGCAGTACTTC. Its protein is CASSFGGSYEQYF. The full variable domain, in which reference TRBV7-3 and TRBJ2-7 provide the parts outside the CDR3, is GAGVSQTPSNKVTEKGKYVELRCDPISGHTALYWYRQSLGQGPEFLIYFQGTGAADDSGLPNDRFFAVRPEGSVSTLKIQRTERGDSAVYLCASSFGGSYEQYFGPGTRLTVT.

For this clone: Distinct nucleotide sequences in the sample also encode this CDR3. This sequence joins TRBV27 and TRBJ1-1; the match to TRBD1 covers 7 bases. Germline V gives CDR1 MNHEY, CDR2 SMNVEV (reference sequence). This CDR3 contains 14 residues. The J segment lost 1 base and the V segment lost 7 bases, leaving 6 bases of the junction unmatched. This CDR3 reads CASTKTGSNTEAFF. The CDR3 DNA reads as TGTGCCAGCACCAAGACAGGGTCGAACACTGAAGCTTTCTTT.